This TCR beta chain was recorded in a study of PD-1 blockade in classical Hodgkin lymphoma. Findings and limits, study-wide: Causes of the repertoire differences remain undefined, possibly disease activity or prior therapy.

A word on this clone: The target antigen is unknown.

Assay used: immunoSEQ multiplex PCR; TCRdb lists only in-frame clones, some missing. The data contain 21,000 or so clones, around 80% of them singletons. All patients relapsed after autologous stem cell transplantation, and brentuximab vedotin exposure varied. After removal of 4 bases from V and 1 base from J, the junction contained 5 bases not matched to a gene. The germline CDR1 and CDR2 sequences are SGHKS and YYEKEE (reference sequence). The CDR3 runs 14 residues. This receptor was obtained from a human donor with classical Hodgkin lymphoma. Sequencing used peripheral blood mononuclear cells (PBMCs), obtained before the second cycle of nivolumab. This chain joins TRBV5-5 and TRBJ2-7, with 7 bases fitting TRBD1. The CDR3 sequence is CASSRDSLSYEQYF. In DNA form, the CDR3 reads TGTGCCAGCAGCCGGGACAGCCTATCCTACGAGCAGTACTTC.